This passage covers 8 T cell receptor beta chains from one sample sequenced in a study of cytomegalovirus exposure and HLA in healthy donors. Primers for the PCR totalled 60 Vbeta and 13 Jbeta. Data came from immunoSEQ multiplex PCR; TCRdb stores just in-frame clones and leaves some out. The data contain 200,000 or so clones, approximately 80% of them singletons. Sequencing used PBMCs. These receptors originate from a young woman in good health and CMV-seropositive.

This chain links TRBV6-5 with TRBJ2-5; weak D call: TRBD2 (5 bases). The CDR3 is 13 residues long. V lost 10 bases and J 5 bases, leaving 17 bases between the germline ends. Per the germline V gene, CDR1 is MNHEY and CDR2 is SVGAGI. The CDR3 sequence: CATKEGSWETQYF. CDR3 nucleotides: TGTGCCACCAAAGAGGGTAGTTGGGAGACCCAGTACTTC.

The chain has TRBV7-9 and TRBJ1-6; D gene uncertain. The length of the CDR3 is 14 residues. The germline V and J ends were trimmed by 8 bases and 8 bases, with 16 bases remaining between them. Per germline, CDR1 SEHNR and CDR2 FQNEAQ (reference sequence). The CDR3 loop reads CASGSYAEDSPLHF. CDR3 sequence (DNA): TGTGCCAGCGGGAGCTACGCCGAGGATTCACCCCTCCACTTT.

The genes are TRBV9 and TRBJ2-2; 8 bases line up with TRBD1. The germline CDR1 and CDR2 sequences are SGDLS and YYNGEE. Trimming at V came to 4 bases and at J to 0 bases, leaving 5 bases not matched to a gene. The CDR3 length is 16 residues. The CDR3 is CASSPRQGTNTGELFF. CDR3 coding DNA: TGTGCCAGCAGCCCACGACAGGGGACGAACACCGGGGAGCTGTTTTTT.

The chain recombines TRBV19 with TRBJ1-1; D perhaps matches TRBD1 (5 bases). CDR3 length: 16 residues. V was clipped by 4 bases and J by 0 bases, with 15 bases between them. CDR1 is LNHDA, CDR2 SQIVND, per germline (reference sequence). Here the CDR3 reads CASSTIETDMNTEAFF. DNA for the CDR3: TGTGCCAGTAGTACAATCGAGACAGATATGAACACTGAAGCTTTCTTT. The variable domain in full, completed from reference TRBV19 and TRBJ1-1, reads DGGITQSPKYLFRKEGQNVTLSCEQNLNHDAMYWYRQDPGQGLRLIYYSQIVNDFQKGDIAEGYSVSREKKESFPLTVTSAQKNPTAFYLCASSTIETDMNTEAFFGQGTRLTVV.

The rearrangement uses TRBV5-4 and TRBJ1-2; 9 bases are shared with TRBD1. Germline V gene lookup returns CDR1 SGHNT and CDR2 YYREEE (reference sequence). After removal of 0 bases from V and 1 base from J, the junction contained 1 base not matched to a gene. CDR3 length: 15 residues. CDR3: CASSLGTGDNYGYTF. The CDR3 bases are TGTGCCAGCAGCTTGGGGACAGGGGATAACTATGGCTACACCTTC.

The chain has TRBV7-9 and TRBJ1-1, with D unclear. V lost 1 base to trimming and J lost 10 bases, with 13 bases between them. CDR3 length equals 13 residues. Germline values: CDR1 SEHNR, CDR2 FQNEAQ (reference sequence). The CDR3 DNA follows: TGTGCCAGCAGCTTAGAAGGTCTAGATGGAGCTTTCTTT. It yields the protein CASSLEGLDGAFF.

The rearrangement links TRBV5-6 to TRBJ1-5; 7 nucleotides align to TRBD1. Germline V gives CDR1 SGHDT, CDR2 YYEEEE. The CDR3 extends over 13 amino acids. The V and J ends lost 0 bases and 7 bases, in that order; junction bases with no gene match: 1. Written as DNA, the CDR3 is TGTGCCAGCAGCTTGGGAGGGGGCCAGCCCCAGCATTTT. As protein: CASSLGGGQPQHF.

V gene TRBV5-4 combines with J gene TRBJ2-3, with TRBD2 identical over 15 bases. V shed 4 bases and J 1 base; nucleotides not matched to a gene: 7. This CDR3 contains 18 residues. In germline, CDR1 is SGHNT, CDR2 YYREEE (reference sequence). CDR3 in DNA: TGTGCCAGCAGCGTAGGACTAGCGGGAGGGAGGGGCACAGATACGCAGTATTTT. This sequence encodes CASSVGLAGGRGTDTQYF.